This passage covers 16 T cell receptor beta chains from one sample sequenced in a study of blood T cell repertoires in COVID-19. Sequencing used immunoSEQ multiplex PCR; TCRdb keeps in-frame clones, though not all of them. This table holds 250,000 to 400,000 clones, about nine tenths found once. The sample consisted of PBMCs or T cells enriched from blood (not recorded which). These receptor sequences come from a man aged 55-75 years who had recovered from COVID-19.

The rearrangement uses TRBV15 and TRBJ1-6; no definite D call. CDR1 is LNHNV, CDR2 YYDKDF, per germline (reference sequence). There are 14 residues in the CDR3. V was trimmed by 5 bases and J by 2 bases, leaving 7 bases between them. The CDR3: CATSFGAYNSPLHF. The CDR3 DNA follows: TGTGCCACCAGCTTTGGAGCCTATAATTCACCCCTCCACTTT.

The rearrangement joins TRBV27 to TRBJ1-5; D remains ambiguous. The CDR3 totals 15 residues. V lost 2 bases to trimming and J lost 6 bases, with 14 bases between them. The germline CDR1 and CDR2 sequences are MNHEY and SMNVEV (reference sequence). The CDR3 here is CASSLSPPGGQPQHF. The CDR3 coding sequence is TGTGCCAGCAGTTTAAGTCCGCCAGGAGGTCAGCCCCAGCATTTT.

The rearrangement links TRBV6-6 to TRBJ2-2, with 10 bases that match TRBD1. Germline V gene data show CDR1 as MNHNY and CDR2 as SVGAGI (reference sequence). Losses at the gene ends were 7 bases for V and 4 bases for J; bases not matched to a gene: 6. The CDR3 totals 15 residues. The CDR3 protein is CASIYGTGVTGELFF. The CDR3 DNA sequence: TGTGCCAGCATCTACGGGACAGGGGTCACCGGGGAGCTGTTTTTT.

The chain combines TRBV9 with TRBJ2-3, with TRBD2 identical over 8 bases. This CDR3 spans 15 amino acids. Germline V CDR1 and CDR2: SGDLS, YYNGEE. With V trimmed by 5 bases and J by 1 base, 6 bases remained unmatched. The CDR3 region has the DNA TGTGCCAGCAGTGGGGGAGCGGGGGGCACAGATACGCAGTATTTT. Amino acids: CASSGGAGGTDTQYF.

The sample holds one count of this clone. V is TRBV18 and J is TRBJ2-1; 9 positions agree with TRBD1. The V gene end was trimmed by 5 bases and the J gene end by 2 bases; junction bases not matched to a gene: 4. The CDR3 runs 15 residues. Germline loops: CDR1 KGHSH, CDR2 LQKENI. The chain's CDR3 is CASSAGTGPYNEQFF. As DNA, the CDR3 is TGTGCCAGCTCAGCAGGGACAGGGCCCTACAATGAGCAGTTCTTC.

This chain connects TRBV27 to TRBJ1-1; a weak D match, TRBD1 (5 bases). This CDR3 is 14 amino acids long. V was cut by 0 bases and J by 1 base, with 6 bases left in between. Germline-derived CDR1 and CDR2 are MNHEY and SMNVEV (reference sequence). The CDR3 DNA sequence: TGTGCCAGCAGTTTATCCACAGGGAACACTGAAGCTTTCTTT. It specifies CASSLSTGNTEAFF.

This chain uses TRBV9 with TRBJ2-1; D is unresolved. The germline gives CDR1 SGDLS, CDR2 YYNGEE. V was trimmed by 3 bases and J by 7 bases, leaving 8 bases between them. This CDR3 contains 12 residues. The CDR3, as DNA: TGTGCCAGCAGCGGCAACTCGAATGAGCAGTTCTTC. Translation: CASSGNSNEQFF.

The CDR3 protein is CASRATGLHTIYF. In DNA form, the CDR3 reads TGTGCCAGCAGGGCAACAGGGCTGCACACCATATATTTT. V usage is TRBV7-8 and J usage is TRBJ1-3, with D tentatively TRBD1 (6 bases). CDR3 length: 13 residues. Trimming stripped 6 bases from V and 8 bases from J, with 14 bases between. Germline CDR1 is SGHVS and CDR2 is FQNEAQ. The complete variable domain, with remaining parts taken from reference TRBV7-8 and TRBJ1-3, reads GAGVSQSPRYKVAKRGQDVALRCDPISGHVSLFWYQQALGQGPEFLTYFQNEAQLDKSGLPSDRFFAERPEGSVSTLKIQRTQQEDSAVYLCASRATGLHTIYFGEGSWLTVV.

DNA of the CDR3: TGTGCCATCAGTGACGTGGGAAACACCATATATTTT. The encoded protein is CAISDVGNTIYF. The rearrangement uses TRBV10-3 and TRBJ1-3; D is undetermined. V dropped 3 bases and J dropped 4 bases, with 4 bases sitting between them. CDR3 length: 12 residues. CDR1 ENHRY and CDR2 SYGVKD come from the germline V gene.

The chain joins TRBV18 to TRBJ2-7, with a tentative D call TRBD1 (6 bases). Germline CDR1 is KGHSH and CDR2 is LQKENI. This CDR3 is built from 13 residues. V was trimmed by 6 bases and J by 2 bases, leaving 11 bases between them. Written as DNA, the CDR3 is TGTGCCAGCTCCGGGACACCAACCTACGAGCAGTACTTC. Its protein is CASSGTPTYEQYF. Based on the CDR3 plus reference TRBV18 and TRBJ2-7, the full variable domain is NAGVMQNPRHLVRRRGQEARLRCSPMKGHSHVYWYRQLPEEGLKFMVYLQKENIIDESGMPKERFSAEFPKEGPSILRIQQVVRGDSAAYFCASSGTPTYEQYFGPGTRLTVT.

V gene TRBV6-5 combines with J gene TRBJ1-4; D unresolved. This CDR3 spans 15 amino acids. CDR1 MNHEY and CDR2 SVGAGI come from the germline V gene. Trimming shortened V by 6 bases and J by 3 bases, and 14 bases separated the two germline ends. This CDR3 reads CASSPTRVANEKLFF. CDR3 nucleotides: TGTGCCAGCAGCCCAACACGGGTCGCTAATGAAAAACTGTTTTTT.

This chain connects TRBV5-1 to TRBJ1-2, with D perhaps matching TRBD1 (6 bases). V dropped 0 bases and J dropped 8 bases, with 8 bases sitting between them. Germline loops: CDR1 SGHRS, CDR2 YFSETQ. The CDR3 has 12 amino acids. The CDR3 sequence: CASSLAGQGYTF. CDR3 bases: TGCGCCAGCAGCTTGGCCGGACAGGGCTACACCTTC.

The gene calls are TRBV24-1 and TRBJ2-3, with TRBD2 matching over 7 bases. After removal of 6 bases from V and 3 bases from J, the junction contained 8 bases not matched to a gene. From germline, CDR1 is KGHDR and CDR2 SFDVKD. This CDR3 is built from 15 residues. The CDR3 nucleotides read TGTGCCACCAGTTTAGAAGCGGGGAGAACAGATACGCAGTATTTT. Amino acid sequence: CATSLEAGRTDTQYF.

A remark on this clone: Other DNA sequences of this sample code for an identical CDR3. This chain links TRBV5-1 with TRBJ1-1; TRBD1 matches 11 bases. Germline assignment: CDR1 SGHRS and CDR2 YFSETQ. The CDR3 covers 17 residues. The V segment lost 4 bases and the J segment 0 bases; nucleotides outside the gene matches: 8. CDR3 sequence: CASSPGQGAGMNTEAFF. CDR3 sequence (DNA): TGCGCCAGCAGCCCCGGACAGGGGGCCGGGATGAACACTGAAGCTTTCTTT.

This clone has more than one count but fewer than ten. CDR3 loop: CAITTRTGEAFF. The CDR3 nucleotides read TGTGCCATCACCACAAGGACAGGCGAAGCTTTCTTT. V gene TRBV10-3 combines with J gene TRBJ1-1; 7 bases are a match to TRBD1. Germline CDR1 and CDR2: ENHRY and SYGVKD. The trim removed 7 bases at V and 8 bases at J, leaving 7 bases unmatched. The CDR3 sequence is 12 residues long.

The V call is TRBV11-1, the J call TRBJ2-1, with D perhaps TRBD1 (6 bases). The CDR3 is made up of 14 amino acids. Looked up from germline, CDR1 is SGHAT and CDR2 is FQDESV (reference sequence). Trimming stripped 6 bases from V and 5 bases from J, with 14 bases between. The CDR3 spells CASSRGSIDNEQFF. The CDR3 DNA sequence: TGTGCCAGCAGTAGGGGGTCGATTGACAATGAGCAGTTCTTC.